This TCR beta chain was found in a study of cytomegalovirus exposure and HLA in healthy donors. PCR was performed using 60 Vbeta and 13 Jbeta primers. Assay used: immunoSEQ multiplex PCR; TCRdb lists only in-frame clones, some missing. This sample has 120,000 to 150,000 clones; roughly 74% occur once, and the top ten carry about 6.8%. J gave up 4 bases and V 4 bases, and 10 bases lay outside the gene matches. CDR3 length: 16 residues. Germline CDR1 and CDR2: LGHNA and YNFKEQ. The chain combines TRBV4-2 with TRBJ2-7; 10 nucleotides line up with TRBD2. This TCR derives from a woman aged 40 to 55 in good health and CMV-seropositive. What was sequenced was PBMCs. CDR3 in DNA: TGTGCCAGCAGCCTTTCAATAGCGGGAGGCGGATACGAGCAGTACTTC. Its translation is CASSLSIAGGGYEQYF.